These T cell receptor beta chains were read from a single sample in a study of response to subunit inactivated influenza vaccine. TCRdb called the RT-PCR reads again in MiXCR, with one record for every CDR3 protein. The sample comprises 650,000 or so distinct CDR3 sequences, 11% to 15% of which are singletons, and less than 8.5% rests with the top ten. Sample: PBMCs from blood, taken 14 days before vaccination. These receptors were collected from a man between 50 and 59 years old who received an inactivated influenza vaccine. CDR3s include the opening cysteine and the closing phenylalanine or tryptophan. Fields, in order: J gene, clone size, V gene, D gene, CDR3 DNA, CDR3 protein. The D gene is left open where the match is weak. Some rows have no size entry. The others give once, few or many, or a class for an expanded clone.

j_call: TRBJ1-1
clone_size: few
v_call: TRBV29-1
d_call: NA
cdr3_nt: TGCAGCTTCCGACCTATTAGCAGGGACACTGAAGCTTTCTTT
cdr3_aa: CSFRPISRDTEAFF

j_call: TRBJ2-1
clone_size: few
v_call: TRBV29-1
d_call: TRBD2
cdr3_nt: TGCAGCGTTGAAGTGCTATCTAGCGGGGGGGGTGAGCAGTTCTTC
cdr3_aa: CSVEVLSSGGGEQFF

j_call: TRBJ2-3
clone_size: NA
v_call: TRBV6-2/TRBV6-3
d_call: TRBD2
cdr3_nt: TGTGCCAGCACCAAGAAAAAAAACCGGGACGGGGGGACAGATACGCAGTATTTT
cdr3_aa: CASTKKKNRDGGTDTQYF

j_call: TRBJ2-1
clone_size: NA
v_call: TRBV11-2
d_call: TRBD2
cdr3_nt: TGTGCCAGCAGCTTAGGTTACGGGCTAGCGGCGAAATACAATGAGCAGTTCTTC
cdr3_aa: CASSLGYGLAAKYNEQFF

j_call: TRBJ2-1
clone_size: many
v_call: TRBV15
d_call: TRBD1
cdr3_nt: TGTGCCACCAGCAGTCCCCGGGACAGGGGGTTCAATGAGCAGTTCTTC
cdr3_aa: CATSSPRDRGFNEQFF

j_call: TRBJ2-3
clone_size: NA
v_call: TRBV5-8
d_call: NA
cdr3_nt: TGTGCCAGCAGCTCCCGTCTAGCGCTGACAGATACGCAGTATTTT
cdr3_aa: CASSSRLALTDTQYF

j_call: TRBJ2-3
clone_size: few
v_call: TRBV20-1
d_call: NA
cdr3_nt: TGCAGTGCTTCATCCGGGGGAGATACGCAGTATTTT
cdr3_aa: CSASSGGDTQYF

j_call: TRBJ2-3
clone_size: few
v_call: TRBV15
d_call: TRBD2
cdr3_nt: TGTGCCACCAGCAGAGAAGGGGAAACTAGCGGGAGTACAGATACGCAGTATTTT
cdr3_aa: CATSREGETSGSTDTQYF

j_call: TRBJ2-7
clone_size: NA
v_call: TRBV7-8
d_call: NA
cdr3_nt: TGTGCCAGCACCCCAACGAGGGTATTCGTCTCCTACGAGCAGTACTTC
cdr3_aa: CASTPTRVFVSYEQYF

j_call: TRBJ2-1
clone_size: many
v_call: TRBV27
d_call: NA
cdr3_nt: TGTGCCAGCAGTTTATTGGGCGGGGTCGATGAGCAGTTCTTC
cdr3_aa: CASSLLGGVDEQFF

j_call: TRBJ1-5
clone_size: few
v_call: TRBV4-1
d_call: NA
cdr3_nt: TGCGCCAGCAGCCAAGTCGAGAGGGGAGGGCATCAGCCCCAGCATTTT
cdr3_aa: CASSQVERGGHQPQHF

j_call: TRBJ1-4
clone_size: few
v_call: TRBV5-5
d_call: NA
cdr3_nt: TGTGCCAGCAGCTTGATTCCAGGGGCCTATGAAAAACTGTTTTTT
cdr3_aa: CASSLIPGAYEKLFF

j_call: TRBJ2-4
clone_size: once
v_call: TRBV6-2/TRBV6-3
d_call: NA
cdr3_nt: TGTGCCAGCAGGGCGACCGCGCTTACTCAGTACTTC
cdr3_aa: CASRATALTQYF

j_call: TRBJ2-7
clone_size: few
v_call: TRBV12-3/TRBV12-4
d_call: NA
cdr3_nt: TGTGCCAGCAGTACACACGGGGACTCCTACGAGCAGTACTTC
cdr3_aa: CASSTHGDSYEQYF

j_call: TRBJ2-6
clone_size: few
v_call: TRBV15
d_call: NA
cdr3_nt: TGTGCCACCAGCAAAATTACAGGACAGTTTGACTCTGGGGCCAACGTCCTGACTTTC
cdr3_aa: CATSKITGQFDSGANVLTF

j_call: TRBJ2-2
clone_size: few
v_call: TRBV11-3
d_call: NA
cdr3_nt: TGTGCCAGCAGCTTGAGCGCAGACACCGGGGAGCTGTTTTTT
cdr3_aa: CASSLSADTGELFF

j_call: TRBJ2-7
clone_size: few
v_call: TRBV7-2
d_call: NA
cdr3_nt: TGTGCCAGCAGCCGGGGGTCGGACGTAGGCCTTACCTACGAGCAGTACTTC
cdr3_aa: CASSRGSDVGLTYEQYF

j_call: TRBJ1-2
clone_size: few
v_call: TRBV24-1
d_call: NA
cdr3_nt: TGTGCCACCAGTGATTTTGTCGGCTACACCTTC
cdr3_aa: CATSDFVGYTF

j_call: TRBJ1-2
clone_size: NA
v_call: TRBV20-1
d_call: NA
cdr3_nt: TGCAGTGCTAGAGATCTACGTTTGGAGAACTATGGCTACACCTTC
cdr3_aa: CSARDLRLENYGYTF

j_call: TRBJ2-7
clone_size: NA
v_call: TRBV9
d_call: TRBD2
cdr3_nt: TGTGCCAGCAGCGCAGAGTTGACTAGCGACTCCTACGAGCAGTACTTC
cdr3_aa: CASSAELTSDSYEQYF

j_call: TRBJ1-1
clone_size: few
v_call: TRBV10-3
d_call: NA
cdr3_nt: TGTGCCATCAGTGAGGCTTCGGGCCGCTCAGACACTGAAGCTTTCTTT
cdr3_aa: CAISEASGRSDTEAFF

j_call: TRBJ2-3
clone_size: few
v_call: TRBV12-3/TRBV12-4
d_call: NA
cdr3_nt: TGTGCCAGCAGTCCTCAGGTCGGAGGTACGCAGTATTTT
cdr3_aa: CASSPQVGGTQYF

j_call: TRBJ2-2
clone_size: NA
v_call: TRBV10-3
d_call: NA
cdr3_nt: TGTGCCATCAGTGTTTTCGGAGGGGGTCGGGCCGGGGAGCTGTTTTTT
cdr3_aa: CAISVFGGGRAGELFF

j_call: TRBJ1-4
clone_size: many
v_call: TRBV4-3
d_call: NA
cdr3_nt: TGCGCCAGCAGCCAAGCGCACGGAGGGGTGAATGAAAAACTGTTTTTT
cdr3_aa: CASSQAHGGVNEKLFF

j_call: TRBJ1-1
clone_size: NA
v_call: TRBV7-2
d_call: TRBD1
cdr3_nt: TGTGCCAGCAGCTTAATCGGACAGGGGGGGACTGAAGCTTTCTTT
cdr3_aa: CASSLIGQGGTEAFF

j_call: TRBJ2-3
clone_size: many
v_call: TRBV12-3/TRBV12-4
d_call: NA
cdr3_nt: TGTGCCAGCAGTTCGGCCGGTGGGCGCACAGATACGCAGTATTTT
cdr3_aa: CASSSAGGRTDTQYF

j_call: TRBJ2-7
clone_size: NA
v_call: TRBV20-1
d_call: TRBD1
cdr3_nt: TGCAGTGCTAGGCCGCCGGGACAGGCATCCTACGAGCAGTACTTC
cdr3_aa: CSARPPGQASYEQYF

j_call: TRBJ2-3
clone_size: NA
v_call: TRBV6-2/TRBV6-3
d_call: NA
cdr3_nt: TGTGCCAGCAGGATAGCGGTCTCCGATACGCAGTATTTT
cdr3_aa: CASRIAVSDTQYF

j_call: TRBJ1-6
clone_size: NA
v_call: TRBV6-2/TRBV6-3
d_call: NA
cdr3_nt: TGTGCCAGCAGTTACCAGGCCGGAGAAAGCTCCTATAATTCACCCCTCCACTTT
cdr3_aa: CASSYQAGESSYNSPLHF

j_call: TRBJ2-5
clone_size: NA
v_call: TRBV10-2
d_call: TRBD2
cdr3_nt: TGCGCCAGCAGTAAAGCGGGGGGTCAACGGGAGACCCAGTACTTC
cdr3_aa: CASSKAGGQRETQYF

j_call: TRBJ1-2
clone_size: NA
v_call: TRBV6-5
d_call: NA
cdr3_nt: TGTGCCAGCAGTTACAACGGGAGGGGGACTGATGGCTACACCTTC
cdr3_aa: CASSYNGRGTDGYTF

j_call: TRBJ2-7
clone_size: many
v_call: TRBV7-2
d_call: NA
cdr3_nt: TGTGCCAGCAGCTTACAGCAGGTGGGGTACGAGCAGTACTTC
cdr3_aa: CASSLQQVGYEQYF